This TCR beta chain is from a study of blood T cell repertoires in COVID-19. The CDR3 length is 16 residues. Germline loops: CDR1 MNHEY, CDR2 SVGAGI. Trimming took 0 bases from V and 3 from J, leaving 15 bases between them. TCRdb's copy holds only in-frame clones and misses some; the assay was immunoSEQ multiplex PCR. The sample has approximately 100,000 clones, more than 75% seen once; the top ten hold about 27%. The receptor comes from a man aged 60-69 years with acute or convalescent COVID-19. V usage is TRBV6-5 and J usage is TRBJ2-7, with D uncertain. Sequencing used peripheral blood. CDR3 protein: CASSYSRSTYHYEQYF. The CDR3, as DNA: TGTGCCAGCAGTTACTCGAGGTCTACATACCACTACGAGCAGTACTTC.